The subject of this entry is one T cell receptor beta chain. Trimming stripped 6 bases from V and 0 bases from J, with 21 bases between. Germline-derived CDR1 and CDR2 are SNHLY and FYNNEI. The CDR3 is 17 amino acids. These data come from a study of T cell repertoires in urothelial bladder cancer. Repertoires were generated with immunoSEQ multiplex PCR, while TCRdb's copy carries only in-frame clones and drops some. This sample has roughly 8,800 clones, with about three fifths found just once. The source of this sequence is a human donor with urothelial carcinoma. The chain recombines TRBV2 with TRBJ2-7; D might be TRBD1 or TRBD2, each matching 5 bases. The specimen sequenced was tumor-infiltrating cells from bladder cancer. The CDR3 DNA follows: TGTGCCAGCAGCCAAGGGTCCCCCTCCGGGACCTCCTACGAGCAGTACTTC. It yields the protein CASSQGSPSGTSYEQYF.